This T cell receptor (beta chain) comes out of a study of metastatic and nonmetastatic thyroid tumors. Study information: Where malignant and benign thyroid patients were concerned, repertoires were compared across blood and tumor or nodule tissue. General study results and limits: TCR beta diversity was reportedly significantly higher in malignant thyroid tumors than benign nodules, in blood and tumor.

This clone showed up many times. Antigen specificity is unknown. TCRdb re-called the PCR reads through MiXCR. The sample consists of some 15,000 clones, more than 20% of them appearing once. None of the patients had undergone any treatment ahead of thyroid surgery. This CDR3 contains 16 residues. Germline loops: CDR1 SGDLS, CDR2 YYNGEE. V dropped 0 bases and J dropped 5; count of bases not matched to a gene: 6. The material sequenced was blood. This chain joins TRBV9 and TRBJ2-1; 9 nucleotides match TRBD2. This receptor was taken from a male donor with papillary thyroid cancer or a benign thyroid nodule (not recorded which). Some clones in this sample may be carry-over from other donors' samples. The CDR3 is CASSVVGTSRNNEQFF. The CDR3 DNA reads TGTGCCAGCAGCGTAGTCGGGACTAGCAGAAACAATGAGCAGTTCTTC.